Listed below are T cell receptor beta chains from one sample, sequenced in a study of neurological immune-mediated disorders. TCRdb used MiXCR to reprocess the 5' RACE reads, holding one entry per CDR3 protein. Among more than 25,000 distinct CDR3 sequences listed, roughly 3.7% were seen once. Sample: CD4+ T cells from blood. The receptors here all came from a woman in her 40s in good health. The CDR3 runs from the conserved cysteine through the conserved F or W. The order of the fields is D gene, clone size, J gene, CDR3 length, V gene, CDR3 protein, CDR3 DNA. A D gene is named only where the DNA matches it firmly. Size tells how often a clone was seen (once, few, many) or the class of an expanded clone, and some rows leave it out.

D gene: NA; clone size: many; J gene: TRBJ1-1; CDR3 length: 14; V gene: TRBV5-1; CDR3 protein: CASRPTTGNTEAFF; CDR3 DNA: TGCGCCAGCAGGCCCACGACTGGGAACACTGAAGCTTTCTTT
D gene: NA; clone size: NA; J gene: TRBJ1-5; CDR3 length: 15; V gene: TRBV5-6; CDR3 protein: CASSWGQGRSQPQHF; CDR3 DNA: TGTGCCAGCAGCTGGGGGCAGGGTAGGAGTCAGCCCCAGCATTTT
D gene: NA; clone size: many; J gene: TRBJ1-3; CDR3 length: 13; V gene: TRBV10-3; CDR3 protein: CAIGGGLGNTIYF; CDR3 DNA: TGTGCCATCGGGGGAGGGTTGGGAAACACCATATATTTT
D gene: NA; clone size: many; J gene: TRBJ2-1; CDR3 length: 15; V gene: TRBV5-1; CDR3 protein: CASSLGGVSYNEQFF; CDR3 DNA: TGCGCCAGCAGCTTGGGGGGGGTATCCTACAATGAGCAGTTCTTC
D gene: NA; clone size: many; J gene: TRBJ2-7; CDR3 length: 12; V gene: TRBV7-2; CDR3 protein: CASSLGSYEQYF; CDR3 DNA: TGTGCCAGCAGCTTAGGATCCTACGAGCAGTACTTC
D gene: NA; clone size: many; J gene: TRBJ1-1; CDR3 length: 14; V gene: TRBV2; CDR3 protein: CASIYRAMNTEAFF; CDR3 DNA: TGTGCCAGCATATACAGGGCTATGAACACTGAAGCTTTCTTT
D gene: NA; clone size: many; J gene: TRBJ1-1; CDR3 length: 14; V gene: TRBV5-1; CDR3 protein: CASSLGPPDTEAFF; CDR3 DNA: TGCGCCAGCAGCCTGGGCCCCCCGGACACTGAAGCTTTCTTT
D gene: NA; clone size: many; J gene: TRBJ2-5; CDR3 length: 11; V gene: TRBV7-2; CDR3 protein: CASSSLETQYF; CDR3 DNA: TGTGCCAGCAGCTCACTAGAGACCCAGTACTTC
D gene: TRBD1; clone size: many; J gene: TRBJ1-2; CDR3 length: 14; V gene: TRBV3-1; CDR3 protein: CASSQATGTAGYTF; CDR3 DNA: TGTGCCAGCAGCCAAGCCACCGGGACAGCAGGCTACACCTTC
D gene: NA; clone size: many; J gene: TRBJ2-7; CDR3 length: 13; V gene: TRBV9; CDR3 protein: CASSVSQGGEQYF; CDR3 DNA: TGTGCCAGCAGCGTTAGCCAGGGCGGCGAGCAGTACTTC
D gene: TRBD2; clone size: NA; J gene: TRBJ2-3; CDR3 length: 15; V gene: TRBV18; CDR3 protein: CASSPVAGQADTQYF; CDR3 DNA: TGTGCCAGCTCACCGGTAGCGGGGCAGGCAGATACGCAGTATTTT
D gene: TRBD1; clone size: many; J gene: TRBJ2-7; CDR3 length: 15; V gene: TRBV20-1; CDR3 protein: CSAPVGTGSTYEQYF; CDR3 DNA: TGCAGTGCCCCAGTGGGGACAGGGTCAACCTACGAGCAGTACTTC
D gene: TRBD1; clone size: many; J gene: TRBJ1-1; CDR3 length: 14; V gene: TRBV5-1; CDR3 protein: CASSLASGGTEAFF; CDR3 DNA: TGCGCCAGCAGCTTGGCCTCAGGGGGCACTGAAGCTTTCTTT
D gene: TRBD1; clone size: many; J gene: TRBJ2-6; CDR3 length: 18; V gene: TRBV6-4; CDR3 protein: CASSEAGTGSSGANVLTF; CDR3 DNA: TGTGCCAGCAGTGAAGCCGGGACAGGGTCCTCTGGGGCCAACGTCCTGACTTTC
D gene: NA; clone size: many; J gene: TRBJ1-1; CDR3 length: 12; V gene: TRBV29-1; CDR3 protein: CSGGQRNTEAFF; CDR3 DNA: TGCAGCGGCGGACAGCGGAACACTGAAGCTTTCTTT
D gene: NA; clone size: many; J gene: TRBJ2-5; CDR3 length: 17; V gene: TRBV7-2; CDR3 protein: CASSLARVGRAQETQYF; CDR3 DNA: TGTGCCAGCAGCTTAGCGCGAGTAGGCAGGGCCCAAGAGACCCAGTACTTC
D gene: NA; clone size: many; J gene: TRBJ1-5; CDR3 length: 14; V gene: TRBV30; CDR3 protein: CAWSVGGSNQPQHF; CDR3 DNA: TGTGCCTGGAGTGTCGGGGGTAGCAATCAGCCCCAGCATTTT
D gene: NA; clone size: many; J gene: TRBJ2-3; CDR3 length: 12; V gene: TRBV2; CDR3 protein: CASSEAEDTQYF; CDR3 DNA: TGTGCCAGCAGTGAGGCCGAGGATACGCAGTATTTT
D gene: TRBD2; clone size: many; J gene: TRBJ2-1; CDR3 length: 15; V gene: TRBV5-6; CDR3 protein: CASSLGREFTNEQFF; CDR3 DNA: TGTGCCAGCAGCTTGGGGCGGGAGTTTACCAATGAGCAGTTCTTC
D gene: NA; clone size: many; J gene: TRBJ2-2; CDR3 length: 13; V gene: TRBV12-3/TRBV12-4; CDR3 protein: CASRTGLLGELFF; CDR3 DNA: TGTGCCAGCAGAACTGGACTTCTCGGGGAGCTGTTTTTT
D gene: TRBD1; clone size: many; J gene: TRBJ2-1; CDR3 length: 15; V gene: TRBV5-1; CDR3 protein: CASSFASTGSNEQFF; CDR3 DNA: TGCGCCAGCAGCTTCGCCTCGACAGGGAGCAATGAGCAGTTCTTC
D gene: TRBD2; clone size: many; J gene: TRBJ2-3; CDR3 length: 17; V gene: TRBV4-2; CDR3 protein: CASSQEGLAGGRDTQYF; CDR3 DNA: TGTGCCAGCAGCCAAGAGGGACTAGCGGGAGGACGTGATACGCAGTATTTT
D gene: NA; clone size: many; J gene: TRBJ2-6; CDR3 length: 17; V gene: TRBV9; CDR3 protein: CASRAGPQASGANVLTF; CDR3 DNA: TGTGCCAGCAGGGCCGGGCCTCAGGCCTCTGGGGCCAACGTCCTGACTTTC
D gene: NA; clone size: many; J gene: TRBJ2-7; CDR3 length: 13; V gene: TRBV3-1; CDR3 protein: CASSQGVRTEQYF; CDR3 DNA: TGTGCCAGCAGCCAAGGGGTGAGGACCGAGCAGTACTTC
D gene: NA; clone size: many; J gene: TRBJ2-2; CDR3 length: 14; V gene: TRBV5-1; CDR3 protein: CASSPEVATGELFF; CDR3 DNA: TGCGCCAGCAGCCCGGAGGTCGCCACCGGGGAGCTGTTTTTT
D gene: NA; clone size: NA; J gene: TRBJ2-7; CDR3 length: 11; V gene: TRBV4-1; CDR3 protein: CASSQSGEQYF; CDR3 DNA: TGCGCCAGCAGCCAGTCAGGGGAGCAGTACTTC
D gene: NA; clone size: many; J gene: TRBJ2-3; CDR3 length: 13; V gene: TRBV6-6; CDR3 protein: CASSHQYTDTQYF; CDR3 DNA: TGTGCCAGCAGTCATCAGTACACAGATACGCAGTATTTT
D gene: NA; clone size: many; J gene: TRBJ1-2; CDR3 length: 15; V gene: TRBV18; CDR3 protein: CASSPPGHTAYGYTF; CDR3 DNA: TGTGCCAGCTCTCCCCCGGGACACACAGCCTATGGCTACACCTTC
D gene: NA; clone size: many; J gene: TRBJ2-4; CDR3 length: 16; V gene: TRBV5-1; CDR3 protein: CASSLDGGLAKNIQYF; CDR3 DNA: TGCGCCAGCAGCTTGGACGGGGGACTAGCCAAAAACATTCAGTACTTC
D gene: TRBD1; clone size: many; J gene: TRBJ1-4; CDR3 length: 15; V gene: TRBV27; CDR3 protein: CASSFTGQGFEKLFF; CDR3 DNA: TGTGCCAGCAGTTTTACAGGACAGGGTTTTGAAAAACTGTTTTTT
D gene: NA; clone size: NA; J gene: TRBJ1-2; CDR3 length: 12; V gene: TRBV5-6; CDR3 protein: CASSLEVYGYTF; CDR3 DNA: TGTGCCAGCAGCTTGGAAGTCTATGGCTACACCTTC